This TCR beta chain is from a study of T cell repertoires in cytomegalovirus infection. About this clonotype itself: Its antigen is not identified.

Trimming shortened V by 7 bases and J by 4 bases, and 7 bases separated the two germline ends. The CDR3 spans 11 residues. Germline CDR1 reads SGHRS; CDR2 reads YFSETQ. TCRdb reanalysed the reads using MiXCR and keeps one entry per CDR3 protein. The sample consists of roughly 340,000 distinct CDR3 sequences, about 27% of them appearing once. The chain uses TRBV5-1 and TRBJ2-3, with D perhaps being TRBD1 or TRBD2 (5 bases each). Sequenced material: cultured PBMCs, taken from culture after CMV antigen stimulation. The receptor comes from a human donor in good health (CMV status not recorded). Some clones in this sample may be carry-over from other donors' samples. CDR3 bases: TGCGCCAGCGGGGGACCAGATACGCAGTATTTT. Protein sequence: CASGGPDTQYF.